These T cell receptor beta chains were read from a single sample in a study of T-cell memory formation after mild COVID-19. TCRdb itself ran the 5' RACE reads through MiXCR, one entry per CDR3 protein. The top ten hold 20% to 25% of the sample, which has about 410,000 distinct CDR3 sequences, over 15% seen once. Sequencing used PBMCs or a T cell subset sorted from them (not recorded which). The receptors here all came from a man aged 18 to 30 who had mild COVID-19 (a few samples of this study predate the infection). Cell type and time point are not known. Each CDR3 is given with its conserved first and last residue. A D gene is named only where the DNA matches it firmly. A clone size is listed for some rows: how often the clone was seen (once, few, many), or a class if it is expanded.

d_call	v_call	clone_size	j_call	cdr3_nt	cdr3_aa
TRBD2	TRBV5-1	few	TRBJ2-3	TGCGCCAGCAGCTTGGCTAGCGGGGTCACAGATACGCAGTATTTT	CASSLASGVTDTQYF
-	TRBV20-1	few	TRBJ1-1	TGCAGTGCTAGGACTCAGGCCCGGGCTTTCTTT	CSARTQARAFF
TRBD1	TRBV29-1	many	TRBJ1-3	TGCAGCGTCTCCCGGACAGGGGGTGGAAGAAACACCATATATTTT	CSVSRTGGGRNTIYF
-	TRBV7-3	many	TRBJ2-5	TGTGCCAGCAGCTTGGACTATCAAGAGACCCAGTACTTC	CASSLDYQETQYF
-	TRBV15	many	TRBJ2-3	TGTGCCACCAGCAGAGATATGGATACGCAGTATTTT	CATSRDMDTQYF
-	TRBV5-8	few	TRBJ1-1	TGTGCCAGCAGCATCTTCAGAACTGAAGCTTTCTTT	CASSIFRTEAFF
TRBD1	TRBV7-6	few	TRBJ1-3	TGTGCCAGCAGCTTCTTCTCGGCGGGACAGACCAGCTCTGGAAACACCATATATTTT	CASSFFSAGQTSSGNTIYF
TRBD2	TRBV4-1	once	TRBJ2-5	TGCGCCAGCAGCCAAGAGAGGGGACTAGCGGGGCCCCAAGAGACCCAGTACTTC	CASSQERGLAGPQETQYF
-	TRBV12-5	-	TRBJ1-2	TGTGCTAGTGCCCTCGGGTATGGCTACACCTTC	CASALGYGYTF
-	TRBV4-3	-	TRBJ1-6	TGCGCCAGCAGCAAAGAACTGGACCAACCCCTCCACTTT	CASSKELDQPLHF
-	TRBV7-7	-	TRBJ2-5	TGTGCTAGCAGCTTAGGGCCCGGGAACCAAGAGACCCAGTACTTC	CASSLGPGNQETQYF
-	TRBV5-6	-	TRBJ2-2	TGTGCCAGCAGTTCGGGACTGATCGGGGAGCTGTTTTTT	CASSSGLIGELFF
-	TRBV5-5	few	TRBJ2-5	TGTGCCAGCAGCTTGGCCGATAGGGAGACCCAGTACTTC	CASSLADRETQYF
-	TRBV7-9	-	TRBJ2-7	TGTGCCAGCAGCTTATCGTCTCAGGTCTACGAGCAGTACTTC	CASSLSSQVYEQYF
-	TRBV24-1	-	TRBJ2-3	TGTGCCACCAGTGATTTGGCAGTCGTGGGCACAGATACGCAGTATTTT	CATSDLAVVGTDTQYF
-	TRBV29-1	-	TRBJ1-5	TGCAGCGTTGGGTCGGGCAATCAGCCCCAGCATTTT	CSVGSGNQPQHF
TRBD2	TRBV9	few	TRBJ2-5	TGTGCCAGCAGCGAACGCGGGAGGAAAGAGACCCAGTACTTC	CASSERGRKETQYF
-	TRBV6-6	-	TRBJ1-6	TGTGCCAGCAGTTACTCCCACTACCTAGGATCACCCCTCCACTTT	CASSYSHYLGSPLHF
TRBD1	TRBV7-3	-	TRBJ2-1	TGTGCCAGCAGCTCCCCAGGACAGGGGAACAATGAGCAGTTCTTC	CASSSPGQGNNEQFF
-	TRBV28	few	TRBJ2-1	TGTGCCAGCAGAGGGGCTACAGGATACAATGAGCAGTTCTTC	CASRGATGYNEQFF
-	TRBV18	many	TRBJ1-2	TGTGCCAGCTCACCACAGGCAGCTAACTATGGCTACACCTTC	CASSPQAANYGYTF
-	TRBV21-1	many	TRBJ2-1	TGTGCCAGGGGGATAGGGCTAACCCTAGGGCAGTTCTTC	CARGIGLTLGQFF
-	TRBV4-1	few	TRBJ2-3	TGCGCCAGCAGCCGTAACAGTGGGAGTAGCACAGATACGCAGTATTTT	CASSRNSGSSTDTQYF
-	TRBV7-2	few	TRBJ2-2	TGTGCCAGCAGCTCTGACGGGGTCGGGAACACCGGGGAGCTGTTTTTT	CASSSDGVGNTGELFF
-	TRBV7-2	few	TRBJ2-3	TGTGCCAGCAGCTTAAACGGTATTAACGGGGGGCGCACAGATACGCAGTATTTT	CASSLNGINGGRTDTQYF
TRBD2	TRBV4-3	once	TRBJ2-1	TGCGCCAGCAGCCAAGATGGATCTAGCGGGACCCCTAATGAGCAGTTCTTC	CASSQDGSSGTPNEQFF
TRBD1	TRBV7-9	few	TRBJ1-2	TGTGCCAGCAGACGGACAGGGGAAGGATATGGCTACACCTTC	CASRRTGEGYGYTF
TRBD1	TRBV27	many	TRBJ2-1	TGTGCCAGCAGTCCCGGGACAGGGTACAATGAGCAGTTCTTC	CASSPGTGYNEQFF
TRBD2	TRBV20-1	-	TRBJ2-3	TGCAGTGGTAGGACTAGCCTCACAGATACGCAGTATTTT	CSGRTSLTDTQYF
TRBD2	TRBV2	few	TRBJ2-1	TGTGCCAGCAGTGACCCAGCGGGGGGGCACAATGAGCAGTTCTTC	CASSDPAGGHNEQFF
-	TRBV9	few	TRBJ2-1	TGTGCCAGCAGCGGGCTCGGGGGAAGCTCCTACAATGAGCAGTTCTTC	CASSGLGGSSYNEQFF
-	TRBV20-1	-	TRBJ2-3	TGCAGTGCTAGAGCACGGAACTCGGATACGCAGTATTTT	CSARARNSDTQYF
TRBD2	TRBV20-1	-	TRBJ2-1	TGCAGTGCGCCCGGGACTTCTAGCGGGGGGGGCGCGCTGGGATACAATGAGCAGTTCTTC	CSAPGTSSGGGALGYNEQFF
-	TRBV6-6	-	TRBJ1-1	TGTGCCAGCAGTTCCCAGGAGAACACTGAAGATTTCTTT	CASSSQENTEDFF
-	TRBV5-1	many	TRBJ2-7	TGCGCCAGCAGCTTGGCCGGGGACACCTCCTACGAGCAGTACTTC	CASSLAGDTSYEQYF
TRBD1	TRBV6-2/TRBV6-3	few	TRBJ2-2	TGTGCCAGCAGTTCAAATCCCCCGGGACAGGGGGCCGGGGAGCTGTTTTTT	CASSSNPPGQGAGELFF
-	TRBV28	-	TRBJ2-2	TGTGCCAGCAGTTTGACTAGGTTGGAGCTGTTTTTT	CASSLTRLELFF
-	TRBV7-3	-	TRBJ2-2	TGTGCCAGCAGCTTAACCTCGGCAGCAGGGGGGTCCGGGGAGCTGTTTTTT	CASSLTSAAGGSGELFF
-	TRBV3-1	-	TRBJ1-1	TGTGCCAGCAGCCAAGAAGAGTCGGGGTTCGGCACTGAAGCTTTCTTT	CASSQEESGFGTEAFF
TRBD1	TRBV6-1	few	TRBJ2-3	TGTGCCAGCAGCCAAAGGCCCTGGCAGGGGGCAAGCACAGATACGCAGTATTTT	CASSQRPWQGASTDTQYF
-	TRBV4-3	few	TRBJ1-6	TGCGCCAGCAGCCAAGATAGGTACGGGGGAAGCTCACCCCTCCACTTT	CASSQDRYGGSSPLHF
TRBD1	TRBV19	-	TRBJ1-2	TGTGCCAGTAGTGCAAGGACAGGGGGCTGGTATGGCTACACCTTC	CASSARTGGWYGYTF
-	TRBV19	-	TRBJ1-1	TGTGCCAGTAGCTTCTTGCGGATCACTGAAGCTTTCTTT	CASSFLRITEAFF
-	TRBV5-1	-	TRBJ1-1	TGCGCCAGCAGCTTTGGTGGAGTTGCTGAAGCTTTCTTT	CASSFGGVAEAFF
TRBD1	TRBV29-1	few	TRBJ1-5	TGCAGCGTCTCGACAGGGAGGGAGCCCCAGCATTTT	CSVSTGREPQHF
-	TRBV12-3/TRBV12-4	few	TRBJ2-1	TGTGCCAGCACCCTAGACAGTACCTACAATGAGCAGTTCTTC	CASTLDSTYNEQFF
-	TRBV7-2	-	TRBJ1-1	TGTGCCAGCAGCTTAAACAGCCCTAGACTAATGAACACTGAAGCTTTCTTT	CASSLNSPRLMNTEAFF
-	TRBV18	few	TRBJ2-7	TGTGCCAGCTCACCATTGGATTCCGTCTACGAGCAGTACTTC	CASSPLDSVYEQYF
-	TRBV20-1	-	TRBJ2-5	TGCAGTGCTAGAGAAGGGGTAACGGAGACCCAGTACTTC	CSAREGVTETQYF
-	TRBV20-1	-	TRBJ1-4	TGCAGTGCTAGTGGGGGGCTTAATGAAAAACTGTTTTTT	CSASGGLNEKLFF
-	TRBV11-2	-	TRBJ2-4	TGTGCCAGCTGCTCGGGATCCAAAGACATTCAGTACTTC	CASCSGSKDIQYF
-	TRBV7-3	-	TRBJ1-1	TGTGCCAGCAGCCAGTCGGGGCTGAACACTGAAGCTTTCTTT	CASSQSGLNTEAFF